A single sample gave rise to the 28 T cell receptor beta chains below, sequenced in a study of blood T cells in healthy people across ages. Next came a second PCR, run for about 6 to 12 cycles, which used a sample-barcoded 5' primer along with a J-beta primer mix. One entry per CDR3 protein results from TCRdb running MiXCR on the 5' RACE reads. The data show about 1.4 million distinct CDR3 sequences, approximately 59% seen once. The sequenced material came from blood. Receptor source: a man between 18 and 35 years old in good health.

V is TRBV12-3 or TRBV12-4 and J is TRBJ2-1; no clear D gene. This CDR3 is built from 13 residues. V was trimmed by 3 bases and J by 6 bases, leaving 9 bases between them. This CDR3 is CASSFVAFNEQFF. The CDR3 DNA reads TGTGCCAGCAGTTTCGTCGCTTTCAATGAGCAGTTCTTC.

As concerns this clonotype: A junction end diverges from the germline sequence, so it may reflect a read error. CDR3 region: CATSDPESSYNERFF. CDR3 nucleotides: TGTGCCACCAGTGACCCAGAGAGCTCCTACAATGAGCGGTTCTTC. This rearrangement joins TRBV24-1 to TRBJ2-1; D is undetermined. CDR3 length: 15 residues. Per the germline V gene, CDR1 is KGHDR and CDR2 is SFDVKD.

In DNA form, the CDR3 reads TGTGCCAGCAGCCCCGGGGTGCTAGCGGGGGGTTCGAGCACAGATACGCAGTATTTT. It translates to CASSPGVLAGGSSTDTQYF. The rearrangement links TRBV6-1 to TRBJ2-3, with TRBD2 identical over 11 bases. With 6 bases clipped from V and 0 bases from J, the junction kept 14 bases outside the gene matches. The CDR3 length is 19 residues. CDR1 is MNHNS, CDR2 SASEGT, per germline.

The rearrangement uses TRBV20-1 and TRBJ2-7, with D possibly being TRBD2 (6 bases). The CDR3 runs to 14 residues. Trimming pared 0 bases from V and 3 bases from J, leaving 12 bases between. Germline V gene data show CDR1 as DFQATT and CDR2 as SNEGSKA (reference sequence). CDR3 amino acids: CSARDRRGHYEQYF. The CDR3 nucleotides are TGCAGTGCTAGAGATCGGCGGGGCCACTACGAGCAGTACTTC.

In its sample, this clonotype was seen a few times. The chain combines TRBV6-1 with TRBJ2-2, with 7 positions matching TRBD2. Germline loops: CDR1 MNHNS, CDR2 SASEGT. J gave up 6 bases and V 2 bases, and 0 bases lay outside the gene matches. The CDR3 runs 13 residues. The CDR3 coding sequence is TGTGCCAGCAGTGAACGGGGGGCCGGGGAGCTGTTTTTT. It yields the protein CASSERGAGELFF.

The J gene is TRBJ2-7, the V gene TRBV24-1; unclear D gene. Trimming cost V 0 bases and J 4 bases, with 6 bases left between them. The germline V gene has CDR1 KGHDR and CDR2 SFDVKD. The CDR3 is 13 amino acids. The chain's CDR3 is CATSDLPGYEQYF. DNA of the CDR3: TGTGCCACCAGTGATTTGCCTGGATACGAGCAGTACTTC.

The genes are TRBV4-1 and TRBJ2-7; D unresolved. Trimming left V 0 bases short and J 5 bases short, with 11 bases between. CDR1 is MGHRA, CDR2 YSYEKL, per germline. This CDR3 is built from 14 residues. CDR3 DNA sequence: TGCGCCAGCAGCCAAGAAGTGACGACAAACGAGCAGTACTTC. It codes for CASSQEVTTNEQYF.

A remark on this clonotype: Germline is not matched at one junction end, which may reflect a read error. The chain recombines TRBV9 with TRBJ2-7; D not certain. There are 15 residues in the CDR3. Germline lookup yields CDR1 SGDLS and CDR2 YYNGEE. This chain's CDR3 is CVSSVDFSQFYEQYF. The CDR3 nucleotides read TGTGTCAGCAGCGTAGATTTCTCGCAATTCTACGAGCAGTACTTC.

The rearrangement uses TRBV12-3 or TRBV12-4 and TRBJ2-3, with unresolved D. With 5 bases removed from V and 3 bases from J, the gap between germline ends came to 9 bases. The CDR3 is 13 residues long. The chain's CDR3 is CASSTPMTDTQYF. The CDR3 DNA reads TGTGCCAGCAGTACCCCGATGACAGATACGCAGTATTTT.

This chain uses TRBV6-1 with TRBJ2-3, with 10 nucleotides matching TRBD2. The CDR3 runs 16 residues. Germline CDR1 MNHNS, CDR2 SASEGT. Trimming removed 1 base from V and 4 bases from J; junction bases left unmatched: 5. The CDR3: CASSEELAGGSDTQYF. CDR3 DNA: TGTGCCAGCAGTGAAGAGTTAGCGGGAGGTTCAGATACGCAGTATTTT.

In DNA form, the CDR3 reads TGCAGCGCGAGCAAGCCTACTTACGAGCAGTACTTC. Its translation is CSASKPTYEQYF. The chain recombines TRBV29-1 with TRBJ2-7, with D unclear. The CDR3 sequence is 12 residues long. Trimming stripped 7 bases from V and 4 bases from J, with 14 bases between. Germline assignment: CDR1 SQVTM and CDR2 ANQGSEA.

This clonotype was seen a handful of times. This chain connects TRBV6-5 to TRBJ2-3; D uncertain. Germline lookup yields CDR1 MNHEY and CDR2 SVGAGI. V gave up 0 bases and J gave up 7 bases, with 14 bases separating them. The CDR3 is 15 amino acids. The CDR3: CASSYSKPHTNTQYF. CDR3 nucleotide sequence: TGTGCCAGCAGTTACTCAAAGCCACACACGAATACGCAGTATTTT.

The rearrangement joins TRBV10-3 to TRBJ1-5; 7 nucleotides agree with TRBD1. This CDR3 contains 13 residues. With 9 bases clipped from V and 5 bases from J, the junction kept 7 bases outside the gene matches. Germline assignment: CDR1 ENHRY and CDR2 SYGVKD. The CDR3 nucleotides read TGTGCCATATCCGACAGGGAGCATCAGCCCCAGCATTTT. Translation: CAISDREHQPQHF.

This chain connects TRBV20-1 to TRBJ1-6, with D hard to call. Germline V gene lookup returns CDR1 DFQATT and CDR2 SNEGSKA (reference sequence). The CDR3 consists of 13 residues. Trimming cost V 3 bases and J 5 bases, with 8 bases left between them. CDR3 DNA sequence: TGCAGTGCTAGTAGTCGGAATAATTCACCCCTCCACTTT. Protein: CSASSRNNSPLHF.

The chain recombines TRBV19 with TRBJ2-5; D is unclear. Gene TRBJ2-7 matches the end of the DNA better, so the J call may be wrong. The CDR3 runs 14 residues. CDR1 LNHDA and CDR2 SQIVND come from the germline V gene (reference sequence). The CDR3 nucleotides read TGTGCCAGTAGTATAGCCGGCCAAACCTACGAGCAGTACTTC. It is translated as CASSIAGQTYEQYF.

This rearrangement joins TRBV29-1 to TRBJ2-7, with 11 bases that match TRBD1. The J call is uncertain, as TRBJ2-5 better fits the DNA end. This CDR3 comprises 13 residues. The germline V gene encodes CDR1 SQVTM and CDR2 ANQGSEA. For the CDR3, the DNA is TGCAGCGTTGGGACAGGGGGCTCAGAGACCCAGTACTTC. Translation: CSVGTGGSETQYF.

This clonotype appeared once. The chain employs TRBV6-2 or TRBV6-3 and TRBJ2-6; D assignment may be TRBD1 or TRBD2 (5 bases each). Germline CDR1 and CDR2: MNHEY and SVGEGT. There are 17 residues in the CDR3. Trimming removed 0 bases at V and 0 bases at J, with 9 bases between. The CDR3 loop reads CASSYSPGASGANVLTF. In nucleotides, the CDR3 is TGTGCCAGCAGTTACTCCCCCGGGGCCTCTGGGGCCAACGTCCTGACTTTC.

The genes are TRBV27 and TRBJ2-7, with 15 bases lining up with TRBD2. This CDR3 region has 14 residues. The germline gives CDR1 MNHEY, CDR2 SMNVEV (reference sequence). The V and J ends lost 5 bases and 7 bases, in that order; junction bases with no gene match: 3. This CDR3 reads CASSLGTSGREQYF. The DNA for the CDR3 is TGTGCCAGCAGTCTCGGGACTAGCGGGAGGGAGCAGTACTTC.

This chain connects TRBV10-2 to TRBJ1-1; a weak D match, TRBD1 (5 bases). Germline V gene data show CDR1 as WSHSY and CDR2 as SAAADI. The length of the CDR3 is 15 residues. V lost 6 bases, J lost 5 bases, and 19 bases lay in between. The CDR3 DNA follows: TGCGCCAGCAGCAAACAGGTTCCCTTACGAACTGAAGCTTTCTTT. Protein sequence: CASSKQVPLRTEAFF.

The chain recombines TRBV6-5 with TRBJ1-2, with a weak D call TRBD1 (5 bases). This CDR3 has 13 residues. Per germline, CDR1 MNHEY and CDR2 SVGAGI. Trimming took off 0 bases at V and 8 bases at J, with 10 bases between the two ends. Here the CDR3 reads CASSYSRAGGYTF. In nucleotides, the CDR3 is TGTGCCAGCAGTTACTCGAGGGCAGGGGGCTACACCTTC.

In its sample, this clonotype was seen once. The gene calls are TRBV5-1 and TRBJ2-5; D may be TRBD2 (5 bases). Between the trimmed V and J ends, which lost 1 base and 3 bases, there was a span of 13 bases. The CDR3 spans 15 residues. CDR1 and CDR2 (germline): SGHRS, YFSETQ. CDR3 loop: CASSLLASRKETQYF. CDR3 DNA: TGCGCCAGCAGCTTGTTAGCGTCGAGAAAAGAGACCCAGTACTTC.

The chain recombines TRBV10-3 with TRBJ2-5; D is unclear. The last part of the DNA fits TRBJ2-7 better; the J call may be wrong. This CDR3 comprises 16 residues. Germline V gene sequence: CDR1 ENHRY, CDR2 SYGVKD. CDR3 loop: CAISEFVEVTGYEQYF. The DNA of the CDR3 is TGTGCCATCAGTGAATTTGTAGAAGTTACGGGTTACGAGCAGTACTTC.

The CDR3, as DNA: TGTGCCAGCAGCGTTCTAGACGTCGGCACAGATACGCAGTATTTT. Translating gives CASSVLDVGTDTQYF. V and J are TRBV9 and TRBJ2-3; no definite D call. The CDR3 is 15 amino acids. CDR1 and CDR2 from the germline V gene are SGDLS and YYNGEE. V was trimmed by 2 bases and J by 1 base, leaving 11 bases between them.

The chain joins TRBV5-1 to TRBJ2-5; TRBD1 might be the D (6 bases). There are 16 residues in the CDR3. Deletions cut 0 bases from V and 3 bases from J, with 15 bases between. The germline V gene has CDR1 SGHRS and CDR2 YFSETQ. The CDR3 reads CASSLDVRGIEETQYF. The DNA for the CDR3 is TGCGCCAGCAGCTTGGATGTCAGGGGAATCGAAGAGACCCAGTACTTC. The complete variable domain, with remaining parts taken from reference TRBV5-1 and TRBJ2-5, reads KAGVTQTPRYLIKTRGQQVTLSCSPISGHRSVSWYQQTPGQGLQFLFEYFSETQRNKGNFPGRFSGRQFSNSRSEMNVSTLELGDSALYLCASSLDVRGIEETQYFGPGTRLLVL.

The chain uses TRBV2 and TRBJ2-1; D may be TRBD2 (6 bases). Germline V gene sequence: CDR1 SNHLY, CDR2 FYNNEI. V lost 8 bases and J 2 bases, leaving 16 bases between the germline ends. The CDR3 is 15 residues long. CDR3: CASSWGVDPYNEQFF. The CDR3 DNA reads as TGTGCCAGCTCCTGGGGGGTGGACCCCTACAATGAGCAGTTCTTC. The entire variable domain, with the rest obtained from reference TRBV2 and TRBJ2-1, is as follows: EPEVTQTPSHQVTQMGQEVILRCVPISNHLYFYWYRQILGQKVEFLVSFYNNEISEKSEIFDDQFSVERPDGSNFTLKIRSTKLEDSAMYFCASSWGVDPYNEQFFGPGTRLTVL.

This chain links TRBV6-5 with TRBJ2-7, with D unclear. The CDR3 totals 14 residues. Germline V gene lookup returns CDR1 MNHEY and CDR2 SVGAGI. Trimming removed 5 bases at V and 2 bases at J, with 13 bases between. Here the CDR3 reads CASSITTATYEQYF. Written as DNA, the CDR3 is TGTGCCAGCAGTATAACGACCGCGACCTACGAGCAGTACTTC.

The chain employs TRBV5-1 and TRBJ2-3; 9 bases agree with TRBD1. V lost 7 bases to trimming and J lost 2 bases; unmatched junction nucleotides: 5. This CDR3 has 14 amino acids. The germline V gene encodes CDR1 SGHRS and CDR2 YFSETQ. CDR3 loop: CASGTGLLTDTQYF. The CDR3 DNA is TGCGCCAGCGGGACAGGGTTACTCACAGATACGCAGTATTTT.

The genes are TRBV14 and TRBJ1-2; D call uncertain. Germline assignment: CDR1 SGHDN and CDR2 FVKESK. Deletions cut 10 bases from V and 3 bases from J, with 15 bases between. This CDR3 region has 13 residues. DNA of the CDR3: TGTGCCACCTCCAGCGGCTTGGACTATGGCTACACCTTC. This codes for CATSSGLDYGYTF.